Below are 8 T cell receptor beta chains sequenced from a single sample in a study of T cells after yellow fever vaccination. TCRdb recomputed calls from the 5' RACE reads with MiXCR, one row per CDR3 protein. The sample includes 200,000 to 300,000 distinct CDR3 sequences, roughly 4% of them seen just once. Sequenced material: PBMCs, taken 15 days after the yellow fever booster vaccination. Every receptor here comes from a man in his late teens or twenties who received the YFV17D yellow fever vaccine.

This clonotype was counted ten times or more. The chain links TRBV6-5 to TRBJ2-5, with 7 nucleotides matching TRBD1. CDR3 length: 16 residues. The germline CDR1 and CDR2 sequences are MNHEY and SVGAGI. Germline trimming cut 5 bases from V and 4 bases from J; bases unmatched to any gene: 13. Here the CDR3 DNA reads TGTGCCAGCAGTCCCTTAGCATCAGGGGGTAGAGAGACCCAGTACTTC. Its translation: CASSPLASGGRETQYF.

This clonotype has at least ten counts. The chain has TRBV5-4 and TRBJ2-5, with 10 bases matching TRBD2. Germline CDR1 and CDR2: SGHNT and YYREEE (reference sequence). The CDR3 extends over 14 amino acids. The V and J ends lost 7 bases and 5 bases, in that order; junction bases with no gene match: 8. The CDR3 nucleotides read TGTGCCAGCGAGCGGGGGGGCAAGGGTGAGACCCAGTACTTC. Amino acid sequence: CASERGGKGETQYF.

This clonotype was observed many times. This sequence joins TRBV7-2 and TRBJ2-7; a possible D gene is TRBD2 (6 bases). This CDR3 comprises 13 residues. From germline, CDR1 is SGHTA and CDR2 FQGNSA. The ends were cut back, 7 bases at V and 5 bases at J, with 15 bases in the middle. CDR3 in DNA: TGTGCCAGCACCTCCCTCGGCGGGGACGAGCAGTACTTC. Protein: CASTSLGGDEQYF.

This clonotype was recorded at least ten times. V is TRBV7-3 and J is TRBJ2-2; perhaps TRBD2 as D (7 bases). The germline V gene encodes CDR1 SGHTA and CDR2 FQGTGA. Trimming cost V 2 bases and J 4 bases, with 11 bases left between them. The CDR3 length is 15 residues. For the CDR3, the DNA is TGTGCCAGCAGCTTAGGCCGGGGGGCCACCGGGGAGCTGTTTTTT. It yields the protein CASSLGRGATGELFF.

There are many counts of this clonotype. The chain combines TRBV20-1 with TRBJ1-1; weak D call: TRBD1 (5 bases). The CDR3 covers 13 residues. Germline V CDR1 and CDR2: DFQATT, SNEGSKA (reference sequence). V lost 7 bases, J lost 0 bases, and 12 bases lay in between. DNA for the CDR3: TGCAGTGTAGGGGCTAAATTGAACACTGAAGCTTTCTTT. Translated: CSVGAKLNTEAFF.

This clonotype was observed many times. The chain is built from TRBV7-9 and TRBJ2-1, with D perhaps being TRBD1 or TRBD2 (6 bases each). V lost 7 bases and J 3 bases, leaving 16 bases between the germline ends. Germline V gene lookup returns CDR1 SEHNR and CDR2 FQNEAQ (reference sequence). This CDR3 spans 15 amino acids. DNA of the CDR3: TGTGCCAGCATAGTCCGGGGGCCAGTCTACAATGAGCAGTTCTTC. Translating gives CASIVRGPVYNEQFF.

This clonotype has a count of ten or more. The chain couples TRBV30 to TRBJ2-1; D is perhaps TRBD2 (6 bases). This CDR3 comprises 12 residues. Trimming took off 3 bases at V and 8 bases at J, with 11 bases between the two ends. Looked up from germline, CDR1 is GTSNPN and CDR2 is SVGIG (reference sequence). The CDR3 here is CAWSGSGDEQFF. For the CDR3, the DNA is TGTGCCTGGAGCGGCTCGGGAGATGAGCAGTTCTTC.

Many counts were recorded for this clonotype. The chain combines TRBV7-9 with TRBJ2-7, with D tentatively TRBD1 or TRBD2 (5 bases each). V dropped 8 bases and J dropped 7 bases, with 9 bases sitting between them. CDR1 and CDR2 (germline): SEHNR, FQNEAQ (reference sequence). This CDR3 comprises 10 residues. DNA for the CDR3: TGTGCCAGCGGGGGTCAAGAGCAGTACTTC. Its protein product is CASGGQEQYF.